A single TCR beta chain is shown here with its context. The Seattle site enrolled patients during active infection and followed them longitudinally. The sample is drawn from a study of blood T cell repertoires in COVID-19. Whole-study context: Sites in the United States, Italy and Spain provided acute and convalescent COVID-19 samples. The analysed material was cDNA or gDNA that came from T cells, B-cell-depleted T cells, or PBMCs.

Per the original methods: How many nucleated cells were present was estimated from reference gene primer amplification. The method was immunoSEQ multiplex PCR; TCRdb's version includes in-frame clones alone and lacks a portion of them. The DNA gave D and trimming, while V, J and clone size come from that table. This table has 150,000 to 200,000 clones, roughly 80% appearing once. Trimming pared 0 bases from V and 8 bases from J, leaving 11 bases between. The germline gives CDR1 SGHRS, CDR2 YFSETQ. The CDR3 has 13 amino acids. The receptor's source is a woman aged 65 to 85 with COVID-19, enrolled during active disease. Input material: peripheral blood. The chain links TRBV5-1 to TRBJ1-2, with D tentatively TRBD1 (6 bases). CDR3 amino acids: CASSLDRVEGYTF. The DNA of the CDR3 is TGCGCCAGCAGCTTGGACAGGGTAGAGGGCTACACCTTC.